This T cell receptor (beta chain) comes out of a study of blood T cell repertoires in COVID-19. Study-wide context: Researchers got acute and convalescent COVID-19 samples from the United States, Italy and Spain. The analysed material was cDNA or gDNA that came from T cells, B-cell-depleted T cells, or PBMCs.

The CDR3 runs 14 residues. The V gene end was trimmed by 6 bases and the J gene end by 7 bases; junction bases not matched to a gene: 6. Per the germline V gene, CDR1 is LNHDA and CDR2 is SQIVND (reference sequence). Authors' analysis steps: Amplified reference gene primers provided the basis for estimating nucleated cell counts. Profiled with immunoSEQ multiplex PCR; TCRdb holds only in-frame clones, not every one. V, J and clone size derive from that table, while D and trimming were established from the DNA sequence. Among about 130,000 clones listed, over 60% were seen once. The sequence was obtained from a man aged 35-49 years with active or convalescent COVID-19. This sequence joins TRBV19 and TRBJ1-6; 7 bases align to TRBD1. The specimen was peripheral blood. CDR3 in DNA: TGTGCCAGTAGCCCGACAGGGAGGAATTCACCCCTCCACTTT. This translates into CASSPTGRNSPLHF.